This T cell receptor (beta chain) was identified during a study of blood T cell repertoires in COVID-19. Clones were read by immunoSEQ multiplex PCR, and TCRdb kept only the in-frame ones, dropping some. The repertoire consists of fewer than 250,000 clones, with 80% to 90% occurring once and the leading ten covering roughly 7.2%. Per the germline V gene, CDR1 is MDHEN and CDR2 is SYDVKM. Trimming cost V 6 bases and J 5 bases; bases outside gene matches: 6. This CDR3 is 13 amino acids long. This receptor was obtained from a young man in a cohort exposed to, infected with or recovered from COVID-19 (not recorded which). The chain couples TRBV28 to TRBJ2-5; 7 nucleotides line up with TRBD2. The specimen sequenced was PBMCs or T cells enriched from blood (not recorded which). The CDR3 sequence: CASRGGIRETQYF. Here the CDR3 DNA reads TGTGCCAGCAGGGGAGGGATTCGGGAGACCCAGTACTTC.